Below are 9 T cell receptor beta chains sequenced from a single sample in a study of blood T cell repertoires in COVID-19. Assay: immunoSEQ multiplex PCR; the TCRdb copy retains only in-frame clones and omits some. The sample contains under 60,000 clones, 82% of which appear only once. Sequencing input: peripheral blood. These receptors all come from a man aged 60 to 69 with acute or convalescent COVID-19.

In this sample, this clone turned up once. The V call is TRBV2, the J call TRBJ1-2; 8 bases line up with TRBD1. The J segment lost 3 bases and the V segment lost 5 bases, leaving 2 bases of the junction unmatched. The CDR3 totals 13 residues. CDR1 and CDR2 (germline): SNHLY, FYNNEI. The DNA for the CDR3 is TGTGCCAGCAGTCAGACAGGGGACTATGGCTACACCTTC. Encoded protein: CASSQTGDYGYTF.

The rearrangement uses TRBV4-1 and TRBJ1-5; possibly TRBD1 for D (5 bases). Germline V gene sequence: CDR1 MGHRA, CDR2 YSYEKL. The V and J ends lost 5 bases and 0 bases respectively, with 11 bases between them. This CDR3 has 15 amino acids. In DNA form, the CDR3 reads TGCGCCAGCAGCACGGACAACTATAGCAATCAGCCCCAGCATTTT. Its protein product is CASSTDNYSNQPQHF.

This chain joins TRBV5-6 and TRBJ2-7, with 9 bases aligning to TRBD1. Losses at the gene ends were 5 bases for V and 3 bases for J; bases not matched to a gene: 6. The germline gives CDR1 SGHDT, CDR2 YYEEEE. This CDR3 spans 14 amino acids. CDR3 loop: CASSLPGQGYEQYF. The CDR3 nucleotides are TGTGCCAGCAGTCTACCGGGACAGGGCTACGAGCAGTACTTC.

This chain links TRBV11-3 with TRBJ2-2, with 7 bases identical to TRBD1. The CDR3 has 14 amino acids. The ends lost 5 bases at V and 4 bases at J; junction bases unmatched: 4. Germline assignment: CDR1 SGHNT and CDR2 YENEEA. The CDR3 region has the DNA TGTGCCAGCAGCAAGGGACAGAGCACCGGGGAGCTGTTTTTT. This codes for CASSKGQSTGELFF.

The table lists this clone with a few counts. V usage is TRBV29-1 and J usage is TRBJ1-2; D remains unclear. Germline CDR1 and CDR2: SQVTM and ANQGSEA. V was pared by 6 bases and J by 4 bases, with 9 bases between. This CDR3 is built from 11 residues. The CDR3: CSVETVYGYTF. In DNA form, the CDR3 reads TGCAGCGTGGAGACGGTCTATGGCTACACCTTC.

V usage is TRBV5-1 and J usage is TRBJ1-3; D is ambiguous. Trimming shortened V by 4 bases and J by 9 bases, and 14 bases separated the two germline ends. Germline V gene sequence: CDR1 SGHRS, CDR2 YFSETQ. This CDR3 has 13 residues. CDR3 bases: TGCGCCAGCAGCCGGGAAACGGAAGGCACCATATATTTT. Encoded protein: CASSRETEGTIYF.

This clone was detected only a few times. The DNA of the CDR3 is TGTGCCTGGACCGGTAGGAGACAGGCTAACTATGGCTACACCTTC. This sequence encodes CAWTGRRQANYGYTF. The chain joins TRBV30 to TRBJ1-2; tentatively, D is TRBD1 (6 bases). Germline V lookup: CDR1 GTSNPN, CDR2 SVGIG (reference sequence). V lost 4 bases and J 0 bases, leaving 15 bases between the germline ends. This CDR3 region has 15 residues.

The chain carries TRBV30 and TRBJ2-7; TRBD1 matches at 7 bases. Germline CDR1 reads GTSNPN; CDR2 reads SVGIG (reference sequence). Trimming at V came to 1 base and at J to 2 bases, leaving 2 bases not matched to a gene. The CDR3 has 13 amino acids. CDR3 amino acids: CAWSGDRAYEQYF. The CDR3 DNA is TGTGCCTGGAGTGGGGACAGAGCCTACGAGCAGTACTTC. Full variable domain (rest looked up from reference TRBV30 and TRBJ2-7): SQTIHQWPATLVQPVGSPLSLECTVEGTSNPNLYWYRQAAGRGLQLLFYSVGIGQISSEVPQNLSASRPQDRQFILSSKKLLLSDSGFYLCAWSGDRAYEQYFGPGTRLTVT.

This clone was picked up a small number of times. CDR3 amino acids: CASSPGQGHFQETQYF. CDR3 nucleotide sequence: TGCGCCAGCAGCCCGGGACAGGGGCACTTCCAAGAGACCCAGTACTTC. J is TRBJ2-5 and V is TRBV5-1, with 10 bases that match TRBD1. V lost 4 bases and J lost 1; bases outside the gene matches: 7. The length of the CDR3 is 16 residues. Looked up from germline, CDR1 is SGHRS and CDR2 is YFSETQ.